This passage covers 18 T cell receptor beta chains from one sample sequenced in a study of blood T cell repertoires in COVID-19. Data came from immunoSEQ multiplex PCR; TCRdb stores just in-frame clones and leaves some out. The data show about 250,000 clones, 86% seen once. Specimen: PBMCs or T cells enriched from blood (not recorded which). The receptors here all came from a man aged 18 to 35 who had recovered from COVID-19.

The chain employs TRBV18 and TRBJ2-7; D possibly corresponds to TRBD2 (5 bases). V shed 5 bases and J shed 2 bases, with 10 bases lying between them. This CDR3 contains 13 residues. CDR1 is KGHSH and CDR2 is LQKENI in the germline V gene. The CDR3 here is CASSSGLAYEQYF. Here the CDR3 DNA reads TGTGCCAGCTCATCCGGACTTGCCTACGAGCAGTACTTC.

V is TRBV5-1 and J is TRBJ2-5; D possibly corresponds to TRBD2 (6 bases). V lost 7 bases, J lost 5 bases, and 15 bases lay in between. The CDR3 consists of 13 residues. The V gene's germline CDR1 is SGHRS and CDR2 YFSETQ. The CDR3 spells CASFVADKETQYF. The CDR3 DNA follows: TGCGCCAGCTTTGTAGCGGACAAGGAGACCCAGTACTTC.

The chain employs TRBV10-3 and TRBJ1-2, with 9 nucleotides matching TRBD1. The CDR3 is 21 residues long. Germline CDR1 and CDR2: ENHRY and SYGVKD. The J segment lost 8 bases and the V segment lost 2 bases, leaving 27 bases of the junction unmatched. The CDR3 region is CAISEEGSGTGSLPTARGYTF. CDR3 sequence (DNA): TGTGCCATCAGTGAGGAAGGTAGCGGGACAGGGTCCCTACCCACCGCTAGGGGCTACACCTTC.

The chain couples TRBV3-1 (or the pseudogene TRBV3-2) to TRBJ2-3; 7 nucleotides agree with TRBD1. The CDR3 has 14 amino acids. Germline V gene data show CDR1 as LGHDT and CDR2 as YNNKEL (reference sequence). Trimming cost V 4 bases and J 4 bases; bases outside gene matches: 5. This CDR3 is CASSRLQGADTQYF. CDR3 coding DNA: TGTGCCAGCAGCCGACTCCAGGGGGCAGATACGCAGTATTTT.

J is TRBJ1-4 and V is TRBV5-4, with TRBD1 matching 7 bases. Germline values: CDR1 SGHNT, CDR2 YYREEE (reference sequence). The CDR3 is made up of 17 amino acids. V lost 4 bases to trimming and J lost 0 bases; unmatched junction nucleotides: 9. The chain's CDR3 is CASSLDREFATNEKLFF. The CDR3 DNA follows: TGTGCCAGCAGCCTTGACAGGGAGTTTGCAACTAATGAAAAACTGTTTTTT.

The chain links TRBV10-3 to TRBJ1-4, with D maybe TRBD1 (5 bases). The germline V gene has CDR1 ENHRY and CDR2 SYGVKD. V dropped 0 bases and J dropped 3 bases, with 8 bases sitting between them. This CDR3 is 15 amino acids long. CDR3 nucleotide sequence: TGTGCCATCAGTGAGTCAGGGGTACCTAATGAAAAACTGTTTTTT. Translated, it gives CAISESGVPNEKLFF.

The rearrangement uses TRBV7-8 and TRBJ1-5; TRBD1 matches at 8 bases. The CDR3 is 15 amino acids. Germline CDR1 and CDR2: SGHVS and FQNEAQ. J lost 4 bases, V lost 4 bases, and 6 bases had no gene match. The CDR3 DNA reads TGTGCCAGCAGCTCGGACAGGGTAACAAATCAGCCCCAGCATTTT. Amino acid sequence: CASSSDRVTNQPQHF.

This clone was recorded only once. The same CDR3 also results from other DNA sequences found in this sample. The chain carries TRBV9 and TRBJ2-1; 7 bases map to TRBD1. Germline values: CDR1 SGDLS, CDR2 YYNGEE. CDR3 length: 15 residues. Trimming removed 0 bases from V and 2 bases from J; junction bases left unmatched: 2. In nucleotides, the CDR3 is TGTGCCAGCAGCGTAGGACAGGGTGCCTACAATGAGCAGTTCTTC. Translation gives CASSVGQGAYNEQFF.

This clone showed up just a few times. V usage is TRBV7-6 and J usage is TRBJ2-5, with D maybe TRBD2 (5 bases). V lost 7 bases to trimming and J lost 2 bases, with 11 bases between them. The CDR3 is made up of 13 amino acids. Germline lookup yields CDR1 SGHVS and CDR2 FNYEAQ. The CDR3 reads CASTRGTQETQYF. The CDR3 DNA follows: TGTGCCAGCACCCGGGGAACTCAAGAGACCCAGTACTTC.

The chain combines TRBV9 with TRBJ1-4, with 7 positions matching TRBD1. The germline V gene has CDR1 SGDLS and CDR2 YYNGEE. J was trimmed by 3 bases and V by 0 bases; bases with no gene match: 2. The CDR3 spans 15 residues. The chain's CDR3 is CASSVGQGANEKLFF. The DNA of the CDR3 is TGTGCCAGCAGCGTAGGACAGGGTGCTAATGAAAAACTGTTTTTT.

This chain connects TRBV11-3 to TRBJ2-5, with 9 bases lining up with TRBD1. Germline values: CDR1 SGHNT, CDR2 YENEEA. The trim removed 1 base at V and 6 bases at J, leaving 6 bases unmatched. The CDR3 covers 15 residues. CDR3 sequence (DNA): TGTGCCAGCAGCTTAGGGGGGACAGGGTGGCAGACCCAGTACTTC. Protein: CASSLGGTGWQTQYF.

The rearrangement joins TRBV7-9 to TRBJ1-2, with D possibly matching TRBD1 (6 bases). The CDR3 runs 13 residues. Trimming took 5 bases from V and 6 from J, leaving 13 bases between them. Germline values: CDR1 SEHNR, CDR2 FQNEAQ (reference sequence). The CDR3 region is CASSQKGVHGYTF. The CDR3, as DNA: TGTGCCAGCAGCCAGAAGGGGGTCCATGGCTACACCTTC.

This chain uses TRBV19 with TRBJ2-1, with 9 bases lining up with TRBD2. The germline V gene has CDR1 LNHDA and CDR2 SQIVND (reference sequence). The ends lost 2 bases at V and 3 bases at J; junction bases unmatched: 5. This CDR3 contains 16 residues. The CDR3 spells CASSIRLAGFYNEQFF. The CDR3 bases are TGTGCCAGTAGTATAAGGCTAGCGGGATTCTACAATGAGCAGTTCTTC.

This chain connects TRBV29-1 to TRBJ1-1, with D uncertain. CDR3 length: 14 residues. The germline CDR1 and CDR2 sequences are SQVTM and ANQGSEA. Trimming pared 7 bases from V and 2 bases from J, leaving 17 bases between. CDR3 protein: CSADTGIFNTEAFF. The CDR3 DNA is TGCAGCGCGGATACGGGGATTTTCAACACTGAAGCTTTCTTT.

This chain uses TRBV6-6 with TRBJ1-1; TRBD1 is a possible D gene (6 bases). The germline CDR1 and CDR2 sequences are MNHNY and SVGAGI (reference sequence). CDR3 size: 14 residues. Trimming shortened V by 6 bases and J by 9 bases, and 20 bases separated the two germline ends. CDR3 protein: CASRPPGETRKAFF. The CDR3 DNA sequence: TGTGCCAGCAGACCGCCAGGGGAGACCCGTAAAGCTTTCTTT.

The chain employs TRBV19 and TRBJ2-1, with D possibly being TRBD1 (6 bases). The CDR3 contains 12 residues. Trimming pared 4 bases from V and 6 bases from J, leaving 7 bases between. In germline, CDR1 is LNHDA, CDR2 SQIVND (reference sequence). The CDR3 reads CASSTRGNEQFF. The CDR3 coding sequence is TGTGCCAGTAGTACCAGGGGCAATGAGCAGTTCTTC.

V usage is TRBV13 and J usage is TRBJ1-4; 12 nucleotides agree with TRBD1. Germline CDR1 and CDR2: PRHDT and FYEKMQ (reference sequence). The V and J ends lost 2 bases and 10 bases, in that order; junction bases with no gene match: 8. The CDR3 covers 16 residues. CDR3 DNA: TGTGCCAGCAGCTTAAGTGACGGGACAGGGGGCCGAAAACTGTTTTTT. It is translated as CASSLSDGTGGRKLFF.

The V and J genes are TRBV3-1 (or the pseudogene TRBV3-2) and TRBJ1-2; TRBD1 is a possible D gene (6 bases). Trimming left V 5 bases short and J 1 base short, with 14 bases between. Germline-derived CDR1 and CDR2 are LGHDT and YNNKEL (reference sequence). The CDR3 runs 15 residues. The CDR3, as DNA: TGTGCCAGCAGCACGCGACAGGAGATTAACTATGGCTACACCTTC. It yields the protein CASSTRQEINYGYTF.